The 27 T cell receptor beta chains listed next were all sequenced from one sample in a study of OX40 agonist ivuxolimab in advanced cancers. Repertoires were generated with immunoSEQ multiplex PCR, while TCRdb's copy carries only in-frame clones and drops some. The data hold about 43,000 clones, with about 90% observed a single time. The sequencing here drew on CD4+ or CD8+ T cells sorted from blood, taken in a trial of the OX40 agonist ivuxolimab. Receptors originate from an adult with an advanced solid tumor such as melanoma, head and neck, liver or kidney cancer.

This chain joins TRBV28 and TRBJ2-6; D is ambiguous. The CDR3 length is 16 residues. V lost 1 base and J lost 2, with 9 bases in between. The germline V gene encodes CDR1 MDHEN and CDR2 SYDVKM. CDR3 bases: TGTGCCAGCAGTTTATTAGTTGGGGCTGGGGCCAACGTCCTGACTTTC. It is translated as CASSLLVGAGANVLTF.

J is TRBJ2-7 and V is TRBV27; D unclear. Germline lookup yields CDR1 MNHEY and CDR2 SMNVEV (reference sequence). With 8 bases removed from V and 0 bases from J, the gap between germline ends came to 8 bases. The CDR3 loop spans 12 amino acids. Written as DNA, the CDR3 is TGTGCCAGCGGTGAAGCCTCCTACGAGCAGTACTTC. Protein: CASGEASYEQYF.

J is TRBJ1-5 and V is TRBV28; no clear D. V shed 5 bases and J shed 7 bases, with 18 bases lying between them. This CDR3 has 15 amino acids. Germline CDR1 reads MDHEN; CDR2 reads SYDVKM. The CDR3 protein is CASSPTGEARQPQHF. CDR3 DNA: TGTGCCAGCAGTCCCACCGGGGAGGCTCGACAGCCCCAGCATTTT.

Remarks on this clone: This sample includes further DNA sequences coding for the same CDR3. This rearrangement joins TRBV6-1 to TRBJ1-5, with unresolved D. This CDR3 is 16 amino acids long. V was clipped by 3 bases and J by 0 bases, with 12 bases between them. From germline, CDR1 is MNHNS and CDR2 SASEGT. The CDR3 here is CASSESPGYSNQPQHF. DNA for the CDR3: TGTGCCAGCAGTGAGTCCCCGGGGTATAGCAATCAGCCCCAGCATTTT.

The CDR3 protein is CASSFGAHTGGELFF. DNA for the CDR3: TGTGCCAGCAGTTTCGGGGCCCACACGGGAGGGGAGCTGTTTTTT. V gene TRBV27 combines with J gene TRBJ2-2, with D possibly called TRBD1 or TRBD2 (5 bases each). V lost 3 bases to trimming and J lost 8 bases, with 16 bases between them. This CDR3 has 15 residues. Looked up from germline, CDR1 is MNHEY and CDR2 is SMNVEV (reference sequence).

The rearrangement links TRBV28 to TRBJ2-7, with TRBD1 matching 8 bases. CDR3 length: 16 residues. CDR1 and CDR2 from the germline V gene are MDHEN and SYDVKM. The V segment lost 6 bases and the J segment 3 bases; nucleotides outside the gene matches: 13. DNA of the CDR3: TGTGCCAGCAGCCCTGTTGTCGGGACAGGTTTCTACGAGCAGTACTTC. As protein: CASSPVVGTGFYEQYF.

The chain recombines TRBV7-9 with TRBJ2-3, with D possibly being TRBD2 (6 bases). There are 15 residues in the CDR3. From germline, CDR1 is SEHNR and CDR2 FQNEAQ (reference sequence). V was trimmed by 8 bases and J by 0 bases, leaving 15 bases between them. CDR3: CASGPRGISTDTQYF. As DNA, the CDR3 is TGTGCCAGCGGACCCCGGGGGATAAGCACAGATACGCAGTATTTT.

This chain connects TRBV4-1 to TRBJ2-1, with unresolved D. The CDR3 totals 14 residues. Trimming shortened V by 1 base and J by 2 bases, and 6 bases separated the two germline ends. Germline values: CDR1 MGHRA, CDR2 YSYEKL. CDR3 loop: CASSQVGTYNEQFF. The CDR3 nucleotides are TGCGCCAGCAGCCAAGTGGGGACCTACAATGAGCAGTTCTTC.

V usage is TRBV30 and J usage is TRBJ2-3; 11 nucleotides match TRBD2. This CDR3 region has 17 residues. The V gene end was trimmed by 1 base and the J gene end by 1 base; junction bases not matched to a gene: 7. Germline V lookup: CDR1 GTSNPN, CDR2 SVGIG (reference sequence). CDR3 in DNA: TGTGCCTGGAGTGGAGGACTTAGCGGGAGGGGCACAGATACGCAGTATTTT. The encoded protein is CAWSGGLSGRGTDTQYF. Complete variable domain (other parts from reference TRBV30 and TRBJ2-3): SQTIHQWPATLVQPVGSPLSLECTVEGTSNPNLYWYRQAAGRGLQLLFYSVGIGQISSEVPQNLSASRPQDRQFILSSKKLLLSDSGFYLCAWSGGLSGRGTDTQYFGPGTRLTVL.

V usage is TRBV11-2 and J usage is TRBJ2-1; 8 nucleotides agree with TRBD2. This CDR3 comprises 15 residues. CDR1 is SGHAT, CDR2 FQNNGV, per germline. V shed 5 bases, J shed 0 bases, and the junction held 3 bases outside the gene matches. CDR3 bases: TGTGCCAGCAGCACTAGCGGCAGCTCCTACAATGAGCAGTTCTTC. Protein sequence: CASSTSGSSYNEQFF.

The genes are TRBV28 and TRBJ2-7, with D maybe TRBD1 (6 bases). Between the trimmed V and J ends, which lost 2 bases and 4 bases, there was a span of 9 bases. Germline CDR1 and CDR2: MDHEN and SYDVKM. The CDR3 is 13 amino acids. CDR3 sequence (DNA): TGTGCCAGCAGTTTAGGACAGCCGTACGAGCAGTACTTC. Protein sequence: CASSLGQPYEQYF.

This clone came up once. The chain has TRBV9 and TRBJ2-1; weak D call: TRBD2 (6 bases). The germline V and J ends were trimmed by 0 bases and 3 bases, with 13 bases remaining between them. The CDR3 has 16 residues. Germline CDR1 and CDR2: SGDLS and YYNGEE. CDR3 protein: CASSVGVSGSYNEQFF. In nucleotides, the CDR3 is TGTGCCAGCAGCGTAGGGGTTAGCGGAAGCTACAATGAGCAGTTCTTC.

The J gene is TRBJ1-1, the V gene TRBV5-4; a weak D match, TRBD1 (5 bases). Trimming stripped 4 bases from V and 6 bases from J, with 13 bases between. There are 13 residues in the CDR3. From germline, CDR1 is SGHNT and CDR2 YYREEE (reference sequence). The CDR3 region is CASSPPGNAEAFF. Written as DNA, the CDR3 is TGTGCCAGCAGCCCCCCAGGGAATGCTGAAGCTTTCTTT.

J is TRBJ2-3 and V is TRBV6-6; 7 bases match TRBD2. Trimming at V came to 0 bases and at J to 6 bases, leaving 3 bases not matched to a gene. Germline CDR1 and CDR2: MNHNY and SVGAGI (reference sequence). CDR3 size: 14 residues. CDR3 region: CASSYSGTTDTQYF. Written as DNA, the CDR3 is TGTGCCAGCAGTTACTCAGGGACTACCGATACGCAGTATTTT.

Note on this clone: The sample carries other DNA sequences with the same CDR3. The V gene is TRBV5-6, the J gene TRBJ2-2; no definite D call. The CDR3 consists of 15 residues. V lost 4 bases, J lost 2 bases, and 12 bases lay in between. The germline gives CDR1 SGHDT, CDR2 YYEEEE. The CDR3 loop reads CASSNSMINTGELFF. As DNA, the CDR3 is TGTGCCAGCAGCAATTCGATGATAAACACCGGGGAGCTGTTTTTT.

This chain links TRBV6-6 with TRBJ1-2, with no clear D. Between the trimmed V and J ends, which lost 5 bases and 4 bases, there was a span of 11 bases. CDR1 and CDR2 from the germline V gene are MNHNY and SVGAGI (reference sequence). This CDR3 spans 13 amino acids. The CDR3 bases are TGTGCCAGCAGTCACCGGGTCGGCTATGGCTACACCTTC. Protein product: CASSHRVGYGYTF.

This clone has a handful of counts. The chain carries TRBV30 and TRBJ2-3, with TRBD2 identical over 11 bases. The germline CDR1 and CDR2 sequences are GTSNPN and SVGIG (reference sequence). The CDR3 spans 16 residues. J lost 5 bases, V lost 2 bases, and 9 bases had no gene match. DNA for the CDR3: TGTGCCTGGAGTCAGGGTAGCGGGAGGGAAGGAGATACGCAGTATTTT. Its translation is CAWSQGSGREGDTQYF.

The chain carries TRBV19 and TRBJ2-1, with D hard to call. CDR1 and CDR2 (germline): LNHDA, SQIVND (reference sequence). Trimming stripped 5 bases from V and 6 bases from J, with 11 bases between. CDR3 size: 13 residues. The DNA of the CDR3 is TGTGCCAGTAGTGGTACAGCCGTCAATGAGCAGTTCTTC. Translating it yields CASSGTAVNEQFF.

The chain couples TRBV6-1 to TRBJ1-1; D is possibly TRBD1 (6 bases). In germline, CDR1 is MNHNS, CDR2 SASEGT. V shed 2 bases and J shed 2 bases, with 12 bases lying between them. This CDR3 is 15 amino acids long. The CDR3 DNA follows: TGTGCCAGCAGTGAACTTAGGACAGTAAACACTGAAGCTTTCTTT. Translated, it gives CASSELRTVNTEAFF.

V gene TRBV10-3 combines with J gene TRBJ1-2, with 7 bases aligning to TRBD1. Looked up from germline, CDR1 is ENHRY and CDR2 is SYGVKD. With 3 bases clipped from V and 3 bases from J, the junction kept 4 bases outside the gene matches. The CDR3 totals 14 residues. The CDR3 is CAISDTGTDYGYTF. Written as DNA, the CDR3 is TGTGCCATCAGTGACACCGGGACAGACTATGGCTACACCTTC.

CDR3 in amino acids: CASSLEPGLSYEQYV. In DNA, the CDR3 is TGTGCCAGCAGCTTAGAACCCGGGCTTTCCTACGAGCAGTACGTC. The rearrangement uses TRBV7-8 and TRBJ2-7; no firm D call. V lost 1 base, J lost 1 base, and 11 bases lay in between. CDR1 and CDR2 (germline): SGHVS, FQNEAQ. The CDR3 extends over 15 amino acids.

The J gene is TRBJ1-5, the V gene TRBV9, with 9 bases lining up with TRBD1. Germline loops: CDR1 SGDLS, CDR2 YYNGEE. The CDR3 runs 16 residues. J was trimmed by 5 bases and V by 2 bases; bases with no gene match: 8. Here the CDR3 reads CASSVGQGGGDQPQHF. The CDR3 region has the DNA TGTGCCAGCAGCGTGGGACAGGGAGGCGGCGATCAGCCCCAGCATTTT.

The rearrangement uses TRBV30 and TRBJ2-5; TRBD1 agrees at 9 bases. The germline gives CDR1 GTSNPN, CDR2 SVGIG (reference sequence). V lost 2 bases, J lost 5 bases, and 6 bases stayed unmatched. The CDR3 contains 14 residues. In DNA, the CDR3 is TGTGCCTGGAGTCTGGGGACAGGGCACGAGACCCAGTACTTC. It encodes CAWSLGTGHETQYF.

The chain is built from TRBV5-5 and TRBJ2-7; D perhaps matches TRBD1 (5 bases). The V and J ends lost 1 base and 1 base respectively, with 6 bases between them. The CDR3 contains 13 residues. Germline values: CDR1 SGHKS, CDR2 YYEKEE (reference sequence). This chain's CDR3 is CASSLTGSYEQYF. The CDR3 region has the DNA TGTGCCAGCAGCTTGACAGGTTCCTACGAGCAGTACTTC.

The V call is TRBV6-1, the J call TRBJ2-5, with D possibly matching TRBD1 (6 bases). The V and J ends lost 2 bases and 2 bases respectively, with 12 bases between them. Germline assignment: CDR1 MNHNS and CDR2 SASEGT. CDR3 length: 15 amino acids. The CDR3 DNA is TGTGCCAGCAGTGAATTGGGGGCAGGGCAAGAGACCCAGTACTTC. Its protein is CASSELGAGQETQYF.

This rearrangement joins TRBV5-1 to TRBJ1-5, with D uncertain. The CDR3 sequence is 11 residues long. V lost 3 bases and J lost 10, with 8 bases in between. Germline CDR1 SGHRS, CDR2 YFSETQ. CDR3 amino acids: CASSWLYPQHF. CDR3 nucleotides: TGCGCCAGCAGCTGGCTTTACCCCCAGCATTTT.

The V call is TRBV7-7, the J call TRBJ1-4; D remains unclear. There are 13 residues in the CDR3. The ends were cut back, 1 base at V and 8 bases at J, with 8 bases in the middle. Germline V CDR1 and CDR2: SSHAT, FNYEAQ (reference sequence). The CDR3 loop is CASSLGVGEKLFF. The CDR3 DNA reads as TGTGCCAGCAGCTTAGGGGTAGGAGAAAAACTGTTTTTT.